The 22 T cell receptor beta chains listed next were all sequenced from one sample in a study of blood T cell repertoires in COVID-19. Only in-frame clones appear in the TCRdb table, and some are missing; sequencing was by immunoSEQ multiplex PCR. Counted here are about 80,000 clones, around 86% occurring once; the ten biggest clones make up around 29%. Sequenced: peripheral blood. The receptors were gathered from a human donor in a cohort sampled during active COVID-19.

This clone was observed once. The rearrangement uses TRBV5-1 and TRBJ1-6, with TRBD1 matching 7 bases. The junction had 10 bases not matched to a gene; V was cut back by 1 base and J by 9 bases. The CDR3 is made up of 16 amino acids. CDR1 SGHRS and CDR2 YFSETQ come from the germline V gene. CDR3 amino acids: CASSLTPTGSVSPLHF. The CDR3 region has the DNA TGCGCCAGCAGCTTGACCCCGACAGGGTCGGTTTCACCCCTCCACTTT.

This rearrangement joins TRBV4-1 to TRBJ2-3, with D perhaps matching TRBD2 (7 bases). This CDR3 comprises 17 residues. The V end lost 0 bases, the J end lost 3 bases, and 16 bases lay between the germline ends. CDR1 and CDR2 (germline): MGHRA, YSYEKL. CDR3 region: CASSQDSQGRGTDTQYF. Written as DNA, the CDR3 is TGCGCCAGCAGCCAAGATAGCCAGGGGAGGGGGACAGATACGCAGTATTTT.

CDR3 in amino acids: CASSMRTYNSPLHF. The CDR3 nucleotides are TGTGCCAGTAGTATGCGCACCTATAATTCACCCCTCCACTTT. This chain links TRBV19 with TRBJ1-6; D unclear. The germline V and J ends were trimmed by 3 bases and 2 bases, with 5 bases remaining between them. The CDR3 extends over 14 amino acids. CDR1 and CDR2 (germline): LNHDA, SQIVND (reference sequence).

The J gene is TRBJ1-1, the V gene TRBV7-2; a weak D match, TRBD1 (6 bases). Germline V gene data show CDR1 as SGHTA and CDR2 as FQGNSA. Trimming left V 8 bases short and J 4 bases short, with 14 bases between. The CDR3 contains 13 residues. The CDR3 loop is CASVLTGTTEAFF. CDR3 sequence (DNA): TGTGCCAGCGTTTTGACAGGTACCACTGAAGCTTTCTTT.

The rearrangement uses TRBV9 and TRBJ2-2; D call uncertain. This CDR3 comprises 15 residues. With 3 bases removed from V and 1 base from J, the gap between germline ends came to 10 bases. Germline lookup yields CDR1 SGDLS and CDR2 YYNGEE. For the CDR3, the DNA is TGTGCCAGCAGCGAACTCACAGAGAACACCGGGGAGCTGTTTTTT. Protein product: CASSELTENTGELFF. The full variable domain, rest sourced from reference TRBV9 and TRBJ2-2, is DSGVTQTPKHLITATGQRVTLRCSPRSGDLSVYWYQQSLDQGLQFLIQYYNGEERAKGNILERFSAQQFPDLHSELNLSSLELGDSALYFCASSELTENTGELFFGEGSRLTVL.

The V and J genes are TRBV28 and TRBJ1-4; D might be TRBD1 (6 bases). CDR3 length equals 15 residues. Germline loops: CDR1 MDHEN, CDR2 SYDVKM. Trimming stripped 3 bases from V and 7 bases from J, with 15 bases between. In nucleotides, the CDR3 is TGTGCCAGCAGTTTCCCCGGGACACTGGCTGAAAAACTGTTTTTT. It specifies CASSFPGTLAEKLFF.

This clone has only a few counts. This sequence joins TRBV2 and TRBJ1-5; 8 nucleotides line up with TRBD1. Germline assignment: CDR1 SNHLY and CDR2 FYNNEI. This CDR3 has 16 amino acids. V shed 4 bases and J 1 base; nucleotides not matched to a gene: 6. CDR3 DNA sequence: TGTGCCAGCAGTGGTTGGGCAGGGGGCAGCAATCAGCCCCAGCATTTT. As protein: CASSGWAGGSNQPQHF.

V is TRBV11-3 and J is TRBJ1-5, with unresolved D. CDR3 size: 12 residues. V was shortened by 0 bases and J by 9 bases, with 6 bases between the two germline ends. CDR1 and CDR2 (germline): SGHNT, YENEEA. The CDR3 DNA is TGTGCCAGCAGCTTAGATGCGGGGCCCCAGCATTTT. It translates to CASSLDAGPQHF.

J is TRBJ2-5 and V is TRBV2; the D gene is possibly TRBD2 (5 bases). Germline CDR1 reads SNHLY; CDR2 reads FYNNEI. V was shortened by 6 bases and J by 9 bases, with 8 bases between the two germline ends. The CDR3 spans 10 residues. CDR3 sequence (DNA): TGTGCCAGCAGAGAGGAGGCCCAGTACTTC. It yields the protein CASREEAQYF.

The chain has TRBV4-1 and TRBJ1-2; no firm D call. Germline values: CDR1 MGHRA, CDR2 YSYEKL. CDR3 length equals 14 residues. The germline V and J ends were trimmed by 0 bases and 4 bases, with 9 bases remaining between them. CDR3 bases: TGCGCCAGCAGCCAAGATCGGGAGAGCTATGGCTACACCTTC. It encodes CASSQDRESYGYTF.

This chain joins TRBV30 and TRBJ2-7; the D gene is possibly TRBD1 (6 bases). V gave up 2 bases and J gave up 2 bases, with 13 bases separating them. The CDR3 length is 14 residues. Germline CDR1 reads GTSNPN; CDR2 reads SVGIG (reference sequence). The CDR3 protein is CAWSYGTQTYEQYF. CDR3 in DNA: TGTGCCTGGAGTTACGGGACACAGACCTACGAGCAGTACTTC.

V and J are TRBV19 and TRBJ1-1, with 9 positions matching TRBD1. CDR1 and CDR2 from the germline V gene are LNHDA and SQIVND (reference sequence). With V trimmed by 4 bases and J by 5 bases, 5 bases remained unmatched. This CDR3 is 14 amino acids long. The CDR3 nucleotides read TGTGCCAGTAGTAAACAGGGGGCCCGGACTGAAGCTTTCTTT. Translation: CASSKQGARTEAFF.

V and J are TRBV11-2 and TRBJ1-1; a possible D gene is TRBD1 (6 bases). The V gene lost 1 base and the J gene lost 7 bases, with 10 bases spanning the gap. The V gene's germline CDR1 is SGHAT and CDR2 FQNNGV. The CDR3 is 13 residues long. The chain's CDR3 is CASSLAVDSEAFF. CDR3 sequence (DNA): TGTGCCAGCAGCTTAGCGGTGGACAGTGAAGCTTTCTTT.

The chain couples TRBV19 to TRBJ1-4, with TRBD1 matching over 7 bases. Germline lookup yields CDR1 LNHDA and CDR2 SQIVND (reference sequence). The CDR3 runs to 17 residues. V trimming: 5 bases; J trimming: 7 bases; junction bases outside the gene matches: 16. The DNA of the CDR3 is TGTGCCAGTAGTCGCCCAGGTTTAGGGGGCATAAGTGAAAAACTGTTTTTT. This gives the protein CASSRPGLGGISEKLFF.

This chain links TRBV18 with TRBJ1-1; no clear D gene. CDR3 length equals 14 residues. Germline CDR1 and CDR2: KGHSH and LQKENI. V was cut by 0 bases and J by 6 bases, with 11 bases left in between. This chain's CDR3 is CASSPPTSGAEAFF. The DNA for the CDR3 is TGTGCCAGCTCACCACCAACCTCCGGGGCTGAAGCTTTCTTT.

The CDR3 DNA reads as TGTGCCAGCAGTTATGACAGGGGGCAGGGGTCACCCCTCCACTTT. Protein product: CASSYDRGQGSPLHF. The rearrangement links TRBV6-6 to TRBJ1-6, with TRBD1 matching 10 bases. The CDR3 has 15 residues. The ends lost 3 bases at V and 10 bases at J; junction bases unmatched: 6. CDR1 and CDR2 (germline): MNHNY, SVGAGI (reference sequence).

The gene calls are TRBV6-5 and TRBJ1-5; D gene uncertain. V was shortened by 6 bases and J by 6 bases, with 15 bases between the two germline ends. This CDR3 has 14 amino acids. In germline, CDR1 is MNHEY, CDR2 SVGAGI. In nucleotides, the CDR3 is TGTGCCAGCAGCAACCGAATGGGGAGTCAGCCCCAGCATTTT. Translation: CASSNRMGSQPQHF.

The V and J genes are TRBV9 and TRBJ1-6; 7 positions match TRBD1. CDR1 and CDR2 (germline): SGDLS, YYNGEE. The CDR3 loop spans 16 amino acids. The J segment lost 6 bases and the V segment lost 2 bases, leaving 8 bases of the junction unmatched. DNA of the CDR3: TGTGCCAGCAGCGTTGAAGGGGGACAGTTTAATTCACCCCTCCACTTT. Its translation: CASSVEGGQFNSPLHF.

In this sample, this clone turned up many times. V is TRBV10-1 and J is TRBJ1-1, with 9 bases matching TRBD1. The junction had 7 bases not matched to a gene; V was cut back by 8 bases and J by 6 bases. Germline loops: CDR1 WNHNN, CDR2 SYGVQD (reference sequence). CDR3 length: 13 amino acids. CDR3 DNA: TGCGCCAGCTCCCCGGACAGGGGATCTGAAGCTTTCTTT. Its translation: CASSPDRGSEAFF.

J is TRBJ2-7 and V is TRBV18; TRBD2 might be the D (5 bases). Per germline, CDR1 KGHSH and CDR2 LQKENI. Between the trimmed V and J ends, which lost 5 bases and 1 base, there was a span of 9 bases. This CDR3 is built from 13 residues. The CDR3 DNA reads TGTGCCAGCTCATCAGCGGCTTCCTACGAGCAGTACTTC. Amino acids: CASSSAASYEQYF.

This clone was seen a single time. This chain uses TRBV9 with TRBJ2-5; 9 bases agree with TRBD2. The CDR3 is made up of 16 amino acids. V dropped 0 bases and J dropped 7; count of bases not matched to a gene: 10. The germline CDR1 and CDR2 sequences are SGDLS and YYNGEE. The CDR3 region is CASSVDLAGILGTQYF. In DNA, the CDR3 is TGTGCCAGCAGCGTAGACCTAGCGGGGATCCTGGGGACCCAGTACTTC. Full variable domain (remainder filled in from reference TRBV9 and TRBJ2-5): DSGVTQTPKHLITATGQRVTLRCSPRSGDLSVYWYQQSLDQGLQFLIQYYNGEERAKGNILERFSAQQFPDLHSELNLSSLELGDSALYFCASSVDLAGILGTQYFGPGTRLLVL.

There are a few counts of this clone. The J gene is TRBJ1-4, the V gene TRBV19; TRBD1 matches 7 bases. The CDR3 runs to 14 residues. Germline trimming cut 10 bases from V and 6 bases from J; bases unmatched to any gene: 11. Germline V gene sequence: CDR1 LNHDA, CDR2 SQIVND (reference sequence). The CDR3 protein is CATTEQGTDEKLFF. The CDR3 bases are TGTGCCACAACCGAACAGGGGACGGATGAAAAACTGTTTTTT.